Listed below are T cell receptor beta chains from one sample, sequenced in a study of cytomegalovirus exposure and HLA in healthy donors. The method was immunoSEQ multiplex PCR; TCRdb's version includes in-frame clones alone and lacks a portion of them. Of some 140,000 clones in the sample, 70% to 85% were seen once. The specimen sequenced was PBMCs. The receptor source for this set is a woman in her forties or fifties in good health and CMV-seropositive. Both conserved end residues are part of each CDR3. A D gene is named only where the DNA matches it firmly. For some rows the clone size is stated as once, few or many, or as a class when expanded; others skip it.

few	TRBV7-9	NA	TRBJ1-1	TGTGCCAGCAGCTCGGACGGGACAACTAACACTGAAGCTTTCTTT	CASSSDGTTNTEAFF
NA	TRBV6-5	TRBD1	TRBJ2-7	TGTGCCAGCAGCCGCGTTTTGGGACAGACCTACGAGCAGTACTTC	CASSRVLGQTYEQYF
NA	TRBV6-5	NA	TRBJ1-6	TGTGCCAGCATGGCACAGGGTGATTCACCCCTCCACTTT	CASMAQGDSPLHF
few	TRBV6-5	TRBD1	TRBJ2-7	TGTGCCAGCAGTCGCCGGGACAGGGGATTTGGGGAGCAGTACTTC	CASSRRDRGFGEQYF
NA	TRBV9	TRBD1	TRBJ2-3	TGTGCCAGCAGCGTAAGACAGGGGGCTTTGGCGTCTAGCACAGATACGCAGTATTTT	CASSVRQGALASSTDTQYF
NA	TRBV19	NA	TRBJ2-7	TGTGCCAGTACCCCCGCGGGGGCGAGGACCTACGAGCAGTACTTC	CASTPAGARTYEQYF
NA	TRBV5-1	TRBD1	TRBJ1-4	TGCGCCAGCAGCAGAACCGGGACAGCTAATGAAAAACTGTTTTTT	CASSRTGTANEKLFF
NA	TRBV18	TRBD2	TRBJ2-3	TGTGCCAGCTCACCTGGGACTAGTGAAACAGATACGCAGTATTTT	CASSPGTSETDTQYF
NA	TRBV30	NA	TRBJ1-1	TGTGCCTGGAGTGTAAGCGGGGTTGGAACTGAAGCTTTCTTT	CAWSVSGVGTEAFF
NA	TRBV18	NA	TRBJ1-2	TGTGCCAGCTCACCATCGGCAGGAGGGAACTTCGTGGGCACCTTC	CASSPSAGGNFVGTF
NA	TRBV29-1	NA	TRBJ2-5	TGCAGCGTTGTTCGGGAGCCGGGTGGGGTCCAGTACTTC	CSVVREPGGVQYF
once	TRBV15	NA	TRBJ2-1	TGTGCCGCCGGGCGGGGCTCCTACAATGAGCAGTTCTTC	CAAGRGSYNEQFF
NA	TRBV5-8	NA	TRBJ1-2	TGTGCCAGCAGCCGTAGGGCGGTCGGAGGTTATGGCTACACCTTC	CASSRRAVGGYGYTF
once	TRBV7-2	TRBD1	TRBJ1-1	TGTGCCAGCAGCCCAACTTCAGGGGGCGCGGCTTTCTTT	CASSPTSGGAAFF
NA	TRBV5-1	NA	TRBJ1-1	TGCGCCAGCAGCGCCCGGGGAGAGAACACTGAAGCTTTCTTT	CASSARGENTEAFF
NA	TRBV25-1	TRBD2	TRBJ2-3	TGTGCCAGCAGTGACCCGATTAGCGGGGGGGCAGATACGCAGTATTTT	CASSDPISGGADTQYF
few	TRBV14	NA	TRBJ2-7	TGTGCCAGCAGCCAAGTAGGGGACGAGCAGTACTTC	CASSQVGDEQYF
once	TRBV4-1	TRBD1	TRBJ1-2	TGCGCCAGCAGCCAAGTGGCAGGGGGACATGGCTACACCTTC	CASSQVAGGHGYTF
NA	TRBV4-3	TRBD1	TRBJ1-2	TGCGCCAGCAGCCGCGTCGACAGGGGGGCGTATGGCTACACCTTC	CASSRVDRGAYGYTF
NA	TRBV10-3	TRBD1	TRBJ2-3	TGTGCCATGAAACGGACAGGGGCTAGCACAGATACGCAGTATTTT	CAMKRTGASTDTQYF
NA	TRBV2	TRBD1	TRBJ2-1	TGTGCGACCCGGGACAGGGCCTACAATGAGCAGTTCTTC	CATRDRAYNEQFF
NA	TRBV7-8	NA	TRBJ1-5	TGTGCCAGCAGCTTAGGTCCGGCCTCCCGGGGATCTCAGCCCCAGCATTTT	CASSLGPASRGSQPQHF
NA	TRBV6-1	NA	TRBJ2-2	TGTGCCAGCACACAGTCTATGAACACCGGGGAGCTGTTTTTT	CASTQSMNTGELFF
NA	TRBV4-3	TRBD2	TRBJ2-7	TGCGCCAGCAGCCAAGATAGGGCAGGGACGGGGGGCGAGCAGTACTTC	CASSQDRAGTGGEQYF
NA	TRBV6-5	NA	TRBJ2-5	TGTGCCAGCAGTTACTCATCAGGGGGGGAGACCCAGTACTTC	CASSYSSGGETQYF
NA	TRBV28	TRBD1	TRBJ2-5	TGTGCCAGCAGTTCGCCAGGGGGCGGTGAGACCCAGTACTTC	CASSSPGGGETQYF
NA	TRBV6-1	NA	TRBJ1-5	TGTGCCAGCATACGGGGGTATAATCAGCCCCAGCATTTT	CASIRGYNQPQHF
once	TRBV6-1	NA	TRBJ1-4	TGTGCCACAGGGAACTCCGAAAAACTGTTTTTT	CATGNSEKLFF
NA	TRBV5-4	NA	TRBJ1-2	TGTGCCAGCAGGGGGCTCGTGGGTGGCTACACCTTC	CASRGLVGGYTF
NA	TRBV2	NA	TRBJ1-6	TGTGCCAGCAGCCTTATCCACTATTCACCCCTCCACTTT	CASSLIHYSPLHF
few	TRBV1	NA	TRBJ2-3	TGCACCAGCAGATGGCCCCGGGAGACAGATACGCAGTATTTT	CTSRWPRETDTQYF